The sequence of this T cell receptor (beta chain) was determined in a study of cytomegalovirus exposure and HLA in healthy donors (dated by TCRdb to 2015 to 2018). At the level of the whole study: In an earlier analysis of approximately 500 of the donors, 250 to 350 Gb of sequence data and some 100 million unique TCR beta sequences from some 170 million T cells were reported. Roughly 300 gigabases of sequencing data and 91 million or so unique TCR sequences made up an early release that covered about 640 HLA-typed donors. The genetic ancestry cluster associated with self-reported Caucasian donors included about 81% of the approximately 430 genotyped donors. The study aimed to test whether signatures of past pathogen exposure could be identified by cataloging public T cell receptors. The study profiled the T cell repertoires of fewer than 850 subjects by immunosequencing and related them to cytomegalovirus serostatus. A separate validation cohort of about 110 different subjects was used in addition to the 666-subject first cohort. To predict cytomegalovirus infection status, the study combined high-throughput TCR immunosequencing, statistical association of individual TCRs with disease status, and machine learning. To study patterns of TCR occurrence, a later analysis re-analyzed previously published TCR beta repertoires from several hundred donors and added high-resolution HLA genotyping. Rather than using new phenotypic data, the later analysis identified candidate immune exposures from TCR beta sequences and from how often those sequences occurred across donors. In an earlier analysis of roughly 600 of the donors, high-throughput TCR beta sequencing was used to judge whether each TCR beta V gene segment behaved as functional or pseudogenic. Donor age, sex, ethnicity and CMV serostatus were compiled alongside the repertoire data. Genome-wide SNP genotypes for about 65% of the 666 donors were used in a later genetic analysis, which treated that subset as a discovery cohort. Every repertoire in the discovery cohort had been generated on one and the same sequencing platform. HLA typing covered class I and class II loci at four-digit resolution. Typing coverage varied by locus: about 620-630 donors for A, B, C, DRB1 and DQB1; approximately 520 for DQA1; 606 for DPA1; around 450 for DPB1. Several DR-DQ haplotypes were handled as single units for association and clustering, since linkage in the cohort was strong. Across around 400 genotyped donors of the cohort, an average of approximately 240,000 unique TCR beta nucleotide sequences per donor were sequenced, and about a sixth of those sequences were non-productive.

The library came from the immunoSEQ multiplex PCR assay. For the multiplex PCR, a mixture combining 60 forward primers for TCR Vbeta segments and 13 reverse primers for TCR Jbeta segments was used. A multiplex PCR assay on genomic DNA amplified the CDR3 region of rearranged TCR beta genes. On the Illumina HiSeq System, the amplified TCR beta libraries were sequenced as 87-base-pair reads. The original pipeline was this. A later analysis counted about 82 million unique TCR beta chains across the 666 repertoires, and 9.5 million to 11 million of these chains were shared by at least two donors. To remove PCR and sequencing errors, raw reads were error-corrected and collapsed into unique sequences using a nearest-neighbor algorithm that merged closely related sequences. CDR3 sequences were aligned to IMGT reference sequences to assign V, D and J gene segments. Each retained sequence needed at least a six-nucleotide match to both a V gene segment and a J gene segment. A rearrangement counted as productive if the CDR3 had no stop codons and remained in frame with V and J, and every other rearrangement counted as non-productive. CDR3 was defined according to IMGT convention as the region running from the second conserved V-encoded cysteine to the conserved J-encoded phenylalanine. Sequences without an unambiguous match to a single V gene segment were excluded from the earlier analysis of 587 of the donors. In an earlier analysis of some 590 of the donors, V segments were called functional above 56.7% productive rearrangements and were called segregating when the between-donor standard deviation exceeded 5%. To diagnose cytomegalovirus status from the catalog of TCR beta chain sequences, a statistical classification framework was built. A later analysis assigned V and J genes by comparing TCR nucleotide sequences with IMGT/GENE-DB human TR gene sequences. The TCRdist pipeline was used in a later analysis to assign CDR3 sequences and most-parsimonious VDJ recombination scenarios. A later analysis defined each TCR beta chain by its CDR3 amino acid sequence plus V-gene family, and excluded reads lacking a unique V-gene family. As a way to deal with suspected cross-contamination and a sequencing artifact, a later analysis dropped 450 to 700 nucleotide sequences that were highly shared and had low generation probability. In a later analysis, a clonal expansion index for each public chain was calculated from normalized within-repertoire ranks of inferred template counts. A later analysis computed generation probabilities with a VDJ recombination model fitted to out-of-frame rearrangements, and checked the results against IGoR. A later analysis scored TCR-TCR, TCR-HLA and TCR-CMV co-occurrence with hypergeometric tests, applying a repertoire-size bias correction to TCR pairs. To estimate false discovery rates, a later analysis permuted the HLA or CMV assignments 20 times. A later analysis grouped co-occurring TCRs with DBSCAN, adding TCRdist sequence similarity when clustering within HLA-allele-positive subsets. Co-occurrence clustering excluded repertoires with fewer than 30,000 or more than 120,000 public chains, plus five with anomalous nucleotide sharing. The table was pulled from immuneACCESS by TCRdb, which kept in-frame rearrangements only. Such tables lose some clones; where checked, under half of the loss comes from unresolved V genes, and the rest has no known cause. V, J and clone size were drawn from that table, and D and trimming were deduced from the DNA. This sample is represented by tens of thousands of clones; approximately 64% of them were singletons. The top ten constitute 5.5% to 6.5% of the sample.

A remark on this clone: Its antigen specificity is not known. No clone much larger than this one lies a single base away; base qualities are absent.

The cohort comprised more than 550 healthy bone marrow donors. Cohort members were all nominally healthy when sampled, although unrecorded immune exposures were likely present. The donor was CMV seropositive and was included in the group of 250 to 300 seropositive cohort members. Every donor gave a peripheral blood sample, and the peripheral blood mononuclear cells from that sample were used for TCR beta sequencing. Genomic DNA was extracted from the blood cell samples with the Qiagen DNeasy Blood Extraction Kit. Ends trimmed: V by 2 bases, J by 8 bases; bases unmatched to a gene: 4. Per the germline V gene (reference sequence), MNHEY is the CDR1 and SMNVEV is the CDR2. From its cysteine to its phenylalanine, the CDR3 spans 14 amino acids. Kept here is only the CDR3 DNA, which spans 42 bases and is read in frame from base 1. General conclusions and limits of the study: The only immune exposure information available for the cohort was CMV serostatus. In a later analysis, HLA-associated TCR beta chains were found to be more clonally expanded and to have lower generation probabilities than equally common non-associated chains. A further reported finding was that TCR beta sequences accurately predicted the HLA-A and HLA-B alleles for most subjects in the first cohort. Most TCR sequences were observed very rarely across donors, whereas some public TCRs were present in many individuals. A later genetic analysis associated a missense DCLRE1C variant with V-gene and J-gene trimming of TCR beta chains, and an independent cohort replicated the association. An earlier analysis of 587 of the donors showed that most TCR beta V segments appeared in productive rearrangements either about 87% or about 30% of the time, which broadly matched IMGT annotations. A total of 150 to 200 TCR beta chains were listed by the study as associated with cytomegalovirus. Linkage disequilibrium might explain the correlated functional status among segregating V segments, but an unknown experimental factor could not be ruled out. According to a later analysis, most CMV-associated TCR beta chains appeared to be HLA-restricted, and the HLA associations seemed to be driven largely by CMV exposure. The authors suggested that the approach could potentially be extended to other disease states and immunological phenotypes. Sequencing depth was assumed to be roughly uniform across donors in the presence/absence analyses, though that assumption may not hold. A later analysis reported that several top co-occurrence clusters appeared linked to parvovirus B19, influenza, CMV and Epstein-Barr virus. Roughly 17 rarely observed V segments, including chromosome 9 orphons, were excluded from the earlier analysis of about 500 of the donors because counts were too low. Cytomegalovirus status was reported to be diagnosed by the classifier with high specificity and sensitivity in both the original and validation cohorts. Compared with the roughly 670-donor mean, donors in an Asian-associated ancestry cluster had fewer N-insertions in productive TCRs, according to a later genetic analysis. The 87-base-pair reads could not distinguish some IMGT-functional V segments, including TRBV6-2 and TRBV6-3, so those segments were excluded. Assigning TCR associations to individual alleles was difficult when HLA alleles, especially DR and DQ, strongly co-occurred. In this cohort, only TCR beta chains were sequenced, and detectable features were limited by the absence of alpha or paired-chain data. A group of highly shared sequence variants was considered likely to be a technical artifact of the sequencing pipeline. In a later analysis, the rate of TCR association differed among HLA loci, with DRB1 alleles having the most associated TCRs and HLA-C alleles having the fewest. In vitro tests confirmed that a few of the cytomegalovirus-associated TCR beta chains recognize cytomegalovirus antigens. Because some donors lacked HLA typing at each locus, the association tests relied only on the typed subset. At a false discovery rate of 0.05, a later analysis linked 15,000 to 20,000 TCR beta sequences to specific HLA alleles.

The TCR was taken from a boy younger than 18 in good health and CMV-seropositive. The chain was built from TRBV27 and TRBJ2-2, and TRBD1 aligns with 8 junction nucleotides. The sample consisted of PBMCs. The encoded CDR3 is CASSLRQGAGELFF. The DNA is as follows: TGTGCCAGCAGTTTAAGGCAGGGGGCGGGGGAGCTGTTTTTT.